These 5 T cell receptor beta chains share one sample of origin, sequenced in a study of blood T cells in healthy people across ages. It was with a sample-barcoded 5' primer and a J-beta primer mix that a second PCR of about 6 to 12 cycles was run. TCRdb processed the 5' RACE reads anew with MiXCR; each CDR3 protein has one entry. The profile shows about 1.4 million distinct CDR3 sequences, around 55% of them singletons. The sample taken for sequencing was blood. These receptors were taken from a man younger than 30 in good health.

V usage is TRBV9 and J usage is TRBJ2-2; D may be TRBD1 (5 bases). Germline lookup yields CDR1 SGDLS and CDR2 YYNGEE. V was trimmed by 0 bases and J by 2 bases, leaving 8 bases between them. This CDR3 region has 15 residues. The CDR3 protein is CASSVGDSNTGELFF. The CDR3 nucleotides are TGTGCCAGCAGCGTAGGCGACAGTAACACCGGGGAGCTGTTTTTT.

This clonotype appeared a few times. The chain couples TRBV6-6 to TRBJ1-5; no clear D. The CDR3 has 12 amino acids. Germline V gives CDR1 MNHNY, CDR2 SVGAGI (reference sequence). The V end was cut by 8 bases, the J end by 5 bases, with 10 bases between. CDR3 bases: TGTGCCAGCGTGAGGGCAGATCAGCCCCAGCATTTT. It is translated as CASVRADQPQHF.

On this clonotype itself: The junction and the germline gene differ at one end; a read error may be behind it. This sequence joins TRBV29-1 and TRBJ1-5; D remains ambiguous. Germline V gene data show CDR1 as SQVTM and CDR2 as ANQGSEA. The CDR3 spans 13 residues. The CDR3 bases are TGCAGCGTTCGGTCAGCTTTTAATCAGTCCCAGCATTTT. It is translated as CSVRSAFNQSQHF.

This clonotype has only a few counts. The chain carries TRBV10-3 and TRBJ2-3; D unclear. The CDR3 is 11 residues long. The germline V gene has CDR1 ENHRY and CDR2 SYGVKD. V lost 5 bases and J 5 bases, leaving 5 bases between the germline ends. The CDR3 DNA follows: TGTGCCATCAGTTTAGGAGATACGCAGTATTTT. Encoded protein: CAISLGDTQYF.

The CDR3 sequence is CASSLGTRVGTDTQYF. The CDR3 DNA follows: TGTGCCAGCAGCCTCGGGACTAGGGTGGGCACAGATACGCAGTATTTT. J is TRBJ2-3 and V is TRBV27; TRBD2 aligns across 8 bases. CDR1 MNHEY and CDR2 SMNVEV come from the germline V gene (reference sequence). There are 16 residues in the CDR3. Trimming at V came to 6 bases and at J to 1 base, leaving 9 bases not matched to a gene.